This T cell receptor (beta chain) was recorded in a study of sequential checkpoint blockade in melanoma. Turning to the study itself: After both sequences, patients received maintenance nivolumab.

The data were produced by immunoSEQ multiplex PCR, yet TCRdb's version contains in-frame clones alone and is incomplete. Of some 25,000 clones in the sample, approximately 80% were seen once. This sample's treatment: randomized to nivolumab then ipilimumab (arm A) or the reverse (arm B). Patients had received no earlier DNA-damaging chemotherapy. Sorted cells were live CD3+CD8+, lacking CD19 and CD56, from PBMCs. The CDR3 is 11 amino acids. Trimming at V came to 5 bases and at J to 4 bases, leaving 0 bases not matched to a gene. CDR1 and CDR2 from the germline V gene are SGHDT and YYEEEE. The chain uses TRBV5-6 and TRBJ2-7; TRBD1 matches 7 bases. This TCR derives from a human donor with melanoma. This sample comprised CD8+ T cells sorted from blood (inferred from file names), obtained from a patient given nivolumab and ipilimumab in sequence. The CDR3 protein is CASRGQYEQYF. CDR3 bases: TGTGCCAGCAGGGGACAGTACGAGCAGTACTTC.